The clone carrying this T cell receptor beta chain was seen a handful of times. The antigen remains unidentified. The data were taken from a study of CD8 T cells in ankylosing spondylitis. CDR3 length equals 12 residues. From germline, CDR1 is SGHRS and CDR2 YFSETQ. V lost 6 bases and J lost 6, with 12 bases in between. Study results and limitations: Several of the motif variants were reported before in synovial fluid and blood from reactive arthritis.

TCRdb itself ran the 5' RACE reads through MiXCR, one entry per CDR3 protein. The sample has tens of thousands of distinct CDR3 sequences, 6.2% seen once. The clonotype comes from a male donor with ankylosing spondylitis. The chain employs TRBV5-1 and TRBJ1-2; D uncertain. Material: synovial fluid, either unsorted or a sorted T cell fraction (not recorded which). Written as DNA, the CDR3 is TGCGCCAGCATAAATTATGATAATGGCTACACCTTC. Translated: CASINYDNGYTF.